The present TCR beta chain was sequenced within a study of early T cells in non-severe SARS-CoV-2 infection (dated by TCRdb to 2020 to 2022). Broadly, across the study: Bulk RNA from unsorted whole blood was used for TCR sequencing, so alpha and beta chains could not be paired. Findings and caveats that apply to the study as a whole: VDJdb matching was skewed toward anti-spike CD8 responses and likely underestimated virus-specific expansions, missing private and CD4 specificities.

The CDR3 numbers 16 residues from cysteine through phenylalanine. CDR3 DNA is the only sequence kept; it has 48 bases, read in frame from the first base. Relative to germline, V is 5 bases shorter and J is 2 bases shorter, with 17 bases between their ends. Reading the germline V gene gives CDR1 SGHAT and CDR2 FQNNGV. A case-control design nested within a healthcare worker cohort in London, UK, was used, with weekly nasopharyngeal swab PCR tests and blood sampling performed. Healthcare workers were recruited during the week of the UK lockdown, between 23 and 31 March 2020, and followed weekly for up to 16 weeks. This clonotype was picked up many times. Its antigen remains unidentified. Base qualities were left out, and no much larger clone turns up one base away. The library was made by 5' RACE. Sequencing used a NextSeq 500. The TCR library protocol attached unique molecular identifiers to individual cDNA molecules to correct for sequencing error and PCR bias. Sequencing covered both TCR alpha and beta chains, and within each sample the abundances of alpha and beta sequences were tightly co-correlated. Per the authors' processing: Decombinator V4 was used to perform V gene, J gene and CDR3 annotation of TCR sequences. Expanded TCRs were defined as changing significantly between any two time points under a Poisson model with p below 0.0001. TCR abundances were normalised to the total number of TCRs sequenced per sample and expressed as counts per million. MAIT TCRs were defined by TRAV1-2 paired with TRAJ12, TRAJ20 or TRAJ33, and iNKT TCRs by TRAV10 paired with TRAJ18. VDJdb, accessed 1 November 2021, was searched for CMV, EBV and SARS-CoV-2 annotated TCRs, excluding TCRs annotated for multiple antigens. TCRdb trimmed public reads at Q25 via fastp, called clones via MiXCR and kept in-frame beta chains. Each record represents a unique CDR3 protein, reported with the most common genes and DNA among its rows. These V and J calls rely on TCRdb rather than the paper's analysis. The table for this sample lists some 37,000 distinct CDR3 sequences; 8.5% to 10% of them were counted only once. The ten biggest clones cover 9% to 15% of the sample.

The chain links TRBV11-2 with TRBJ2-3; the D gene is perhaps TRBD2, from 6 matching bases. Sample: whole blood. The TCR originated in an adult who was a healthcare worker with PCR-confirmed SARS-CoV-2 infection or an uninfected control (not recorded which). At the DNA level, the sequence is TGTGCCAGCAGCCAACGACTAGAGGAGAACACAGATACGCAGTATTTT. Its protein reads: CASSQRLEENTDTQYF. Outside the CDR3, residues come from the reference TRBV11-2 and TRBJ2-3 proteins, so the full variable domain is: EAGVAQSPRYKIIEKRQSVAFWCNPISGHATLYWYQQILGQGPKLLIQFQNNGVVDDSQLPKDRFSAERLKGVDSTLKIQPAKLEDSAVYLCASSQRLEENTDTQYFGPGTRLTVL.